These 24 T cell receptor beta chains were all obtained from the same sample, sequenced in a study of human T cells and chemical hapten exposure. Time point described: patch test 1, 2 weeks after DPC sensitization. Treatment reported: therapeutic diphenylcyclopropenone sensitization with weekly scalp DPC. TCRdb redid the calling of the RACE reads with MiXCR, one entry per CDR3 protein. The table records approximately 340,000 distinct CDR3 sequences, roughly 6.9% of them present only once. The sample in question was whole blood, obtained in connection with sensitization to the hapten diphenylcyclopropenone (DPC). Every receptor here comes from a woman aged 18-29 years with alopecia areata. Some clones in this sample may be carry-over from other donors' samples.

This chain joins TRBV20-1 and TRBJ1-1; D gene uncertain. The germline gives CDR1 DFQATT, CDR2 SNEGSKA (reference sequence). Between the trimmed V and J ends, which lost 0 bases and 4 bases, there was a span of 12 bases. The CDR3 totals 14 residues. CDR3 sequence (DNA): TGCAGTGCTAGAGAGGGAGGCAGTAGCACTGAAGCTTTCTTT. This translates into CSAREGGSSTEAFF.

The table lists this clonotype with many counts. The gene calls are TRBV12-3 or TRBV12-4 and TRBJ1-1; D remains unclear. The germline V and J ends were trimmed by 0 bases and 3 bases, with 5 bases remaining between them. This CDR3 contains 13 residues. The CDR3 nucleotides are TGTGCCAGCAGTTTAGCGGCCTACACTGAAGCTTTCTTT. This encodes CASSLAAYTEAFF.

This clonotype was detected a few times. The rearrangement links TRBV27 to TRBJ2-7; no firm D call. The CDR3 runs to 13 residues. V was clipped by 5 bases and J by 4 bases, with 12 bases between them. Germline CDR1 and CDR2: MNHEY and SMNVEV (reference sequence). For the CDR3, the DNA is TGTGCCAGCAGTCGGCCCCCCTTTTACGAGCAGTACTTC. Translated, it gives CASSRPPFYEQYF.

This clonotype was picked up a small number of times. CDR3 in DNA: TGTGCCATCAGTGAGTCCAGCGGGGGGGACAGTGAGCAGTTCTTC. Translation: CAISESSGGDSEQFF. V and J are TRBV10-3 and TRBJ2-1, with 10 nucleotides matching TRBD2. Germline V gene data show CDR1 as ENHRY and CDR2 as SYGVKD. Trimming at V came to 0 bases and at J to 9 bases, leaving 5 bases not matched to a gene. The CDR3 is 15 residues long.

The chain links TRBV28 to TRBJ1-2, with TRBD1 matching 7 bases. Trimming took 7 bases from V and 9 from J; bases not matched to a gene: 11. The CDR3 covers 13 residues. Germline V gene lookup returns CDR1 MDHEN and CDR2 SYDVKM. The DNA for the CDR3 is TGTGCCAGCATCAACCCCAGGGGGAAGAGCTACACCTTC. Amino acids: CASINPRGKSYTF.

The chain links TRBV25-1 to TRBJ2-3; D is unclear. The CDR3 loop spans 14 amino acids. Per germline, CDR1 MGHDK and CDR2 SYGVNS. Trimming stripped 1 base from V and 0 bases from J, with 5 bases between. The CDR3 DNA follows: TGTGCCAGCAGTGAATTAACCAGCACAGATACGCAGTATTTT. It is translated as CASSELTSTDTQYF.

This clonotype was observed a handful of times. This sequence joins TRBV2 and TRBJ2-3; no firm D call. CDR1 SNHLY and CDR2 FYNNEI come from the germline V gene. V was trimmed by 2 bases and J by 0 bases, leaving 3 bases between them. The CDR3 runs 13 residues. The CDR3 sequence is CASSEMSTDTQYF. The CDR3 nucleotides are TGTGCCAGCAGTGAAATGAGCACAGATACGCAGTATTTT.

This clonotype has ten or more counts. V and J are TRBV7-2 and TRBJ2-7; D gene ambiguous. This CDR3 region has 12 residues. Germline V lookup: CDR1 SGHTA, CDR2 FQGNSA. Trimming pared 5 bases from V and 9 bases from J, leaving 14 bases between. The CDR3 nucleotides are TGTGCCAGCAGCCCCCTGGGGTTTGGGCAGTACTTC. Protein product: CASSPLGFGQYF.

The chain carries TRBV2 and TRBJ1-1, with TRBD1 matching 8 bases. Germline V gene lookup returns CDR1 SNHLY and CDR2 FYNNEI. With 5 bases clipped from V and 2 bases from J, the junction kept 4 bases outside the gene matches. The CDR3 sequence is 14 residues long. CDR3 amino acids: CASSSGGGNTEAFF. CDR3 bases: TGTGCCAGCAGTTCAGGGGGCGGCAACACTGAAGCTTTCTTT.

Points on this clonotype: A much larger clonotype is one base distant, so this may be a read error. The chain links TRBV29-1 to TRBJ2-6; TRBD2 might be the D (6 bases). This CDR3 spans 16 amino acids. Germline V gives CDR1 SQVTM, CDR2 ANQGSEA. As DNA, the CDR3 is TGCTGCGTTTCTGCGGGACGGCGCTCTGGGGCCAACGTCCTGACTTTC. Protein product: CCVSAGRRSGANVLTF.

This clonotype was detected ten times or more. This chain uses TRBV11-2 with TRBJ2-3, with D unresolved. The CDR3 is 15 residues long. Trimming cost V 1 base and J 0 bases, with 8 bases left between them. The germline CDR1 and CDR2 sequences are SGHAT and FQNNGV. DNA of the CDR3: TGTGCCAGCAGCTTAGCTCCCTTTAGCACAGATACGCAGTATTTT. It is translated as CASSLAPFSTDTQYF.

The chain joins TRBV7-2 to TRBJ1-2; D call uncertain. Germline V gene lookup returns CDR1 SGHTA and CDR2 FQGNSA. CDR3 length equals 12 residues. Trimming pared 5 bases from V and 2 bases from J, leaving 6 bases between. The CDR3 region has the DNA TGTGCCAGCAGCCCGATCAACTATGGCTACACCTTC. Amino acids: CASSPINYGYTF.

The V call is TRBV6-5, the J call TRBJ1-2; D uncertain. Between the trimmed V and J ends, which lost 4 bases and 6 bases, there was a span of 18 bases. CDR3 length: 15 residues. In germline, CDR1 is MNHEY, CDR2 SVGAGI. The CDR3 here is CASSFFLDRVDGYTF. The CDR3 nucleotides read TGTGCCAGCAGTTTCTTCCTGGATAGGGTGGATGGCTACACCTTC.

The rearrangement links TRBV24-1 to TRBJ2-1, with D possibly being TRBD1 or TRBD2 (7 bases each). The CDR3 runs 12 residues. The germline CDR1 and CDR2 sequences are KGHDR and SFDVKD. V was shortened by 1 base and J by 16 bases, with 13 bases between the two germline ends. This CDR3 reads CATSDFRGGEFF. CDR3 sequence (DNA): TGTGCCACCAGTGATTTCAGGGGGGGCGAATTCTTC.

This clonotype occurred a few times. The chain combines TRBV12-3 or TRBV12-4 with TRBJ1-6, with 8 positions matching TRBD1. J lost 10 bases, V lost 6 bases, and 8 bases had no gene match. The length of the CDR3 is 14 residues. The CDR3, as DNA: TGTGCCAGCAGCCGGACAGGGCGGGAATCACCCCTCCACTTT. Translated: CASSRTGRESPLHF.

The chain has TRBV9 and TRBJ2-1; 7 bases align to TRBD2. Germline V gene sequence: CDR1 SGDLS, CDR2 YYNGEE. CDR3 length equals 16 residues. The trim removed 0 bases at V and 0 bases at J, leaving 3 bases unmatched. CDR3 bases: TGTGCCAGCAGCGTAGAAGGCGGGGGCTCCTACAATGAGCAGTTCTTC. Amino acid sequence: CASSVEGGGSYNEQFF.

This clonotype turned up a few times. This chain connects TRBV7-2 to TRBJ2-1; 13 bases are a match to TRBD2. V gave up 6 bases and J gave up 2 bases; unmatched junction bases: 13. From germline, CDR1 is SGHTA and CDR2 FQGNSA. CDR3 length: 19 residues. CDR3 in amino acids: CASSQARLAGGPTYNEQFF. CDR3 nucleotide sequence: TGTGCCAGCAGTCAAGCGCGACTAGCGGGGGGACCGACCTACAATGAGCAGTTCTTC.

V usage is TRBV6-6 and J usage is TRBJ1-1; D not certain. Germline loops: CDR1 MNHNY, CDR2 SVGAGI (reference sequence). V dropped 0 bases and J dropped 8 bases, with 10 bases sitting between them. There are 13 residues in the CDR3. Here the CDR3 DNA reads TGTGCCAGCAGTTACTCGAGTATCGGGGAAGCTTTCTTT. The encoded protein is CASSYSSIGEAFF.

This clonotype was recorded many times. This sequence joins TRBV13 and TRBJ1-1; 8 bases match TRBD1. The V gene's germline CDR1 is PRHDT and CDR2 FYEKMQ (reference sequence). The CDR3 length is 15 residues. Losses at the gene ends were 4 bases for V and 1 base for J; bases not matched to a gene: 5. The CDR3: CASSSAGTGNTEAFF. Here the CDR3 DNA reads TGTGCCAGCAGCTCGGCCGGGACAGGGAACACTGAAGCTTTCTTT.

This clonotype appeared a few times. This chain connects TRBV7-2 to TRBJ2-5; 9 bases agree with TRBD2. Germline V CDR1 and CDR2: SGHTA, FQGNSA. J lost 5 bases, V lost 2 bases, and 6 bases had no gene match. This CDR3 has 15 amino acids. This CDR3 reads CASSLWRGGSETQYF. CDR3 DNA sequence: TGTGCCAGCAGCTTATGGCGGGGGGGGTCGGAGACCCAGTACTTC.

This clonotype has a handful of counts. The CDR3 DNA reads as TGTGCCATCACCAACTTCTGGGTCGTGCCAAGCTCTGGGGCCAACGTCCTGACTTTC. Its protein is CAITNFWVVPSSGANVLTF. This sequence joins TRBV10-3 and TRBJ2-6; D gene ambiguous. Trimming removed 7 bases from V and 0 bases from J, with 22 bases in between. There are 19 residues in the CDR3. Germline CDR1 ENHRY, CDR2 SYGVKD.

The sample holds a few counts of this clonotype. The chain uses TRBV20-1 and TRBJ2-5; TRBD1 agrees at 11 bases. The length of the CDR3 is 13 residues. Trimming cost V 5 bases and J 7 bases; bases outside gene matches: 6. Germline V gene sequence: CDR1 DFQATT, CDR2 SNEGSKA (reference sequence). Written as DNA, the CDR3 is TGCAGTGCTGGACAGGGGGCGCCCGGGACCCAGTACTTC. This translates into CSAGQGAPGTQYF.

This clonotype was observed a handful of times. This rearrangement joins TRBV6-2 or TRBV6-3 to TRBJ2-3, with D uncertain. Trimming took off 7 bases at V and 0 bases at J, with 17 bases between the two ends. Germline V gives CDR1 MNHEY, CDR2 SVGEGT. CDR3 length: 16 residues. CDR3 amino acids: CASIPTAGRSTDTQYF. DNA of the CDR3: TGTGCCAGCATTCCAACGGCCGGACGAAGCACAGATACGCAGTATTTT.

This clonotype was recorded a few times. This chain uses TRBV11-3 with TRBJ2-1, with 7 nucleotides matching TRBD1. CDR1 and CDR2 from the germline V gene are SGHNT and YENEEA. The trim removed 5 bases at V and 6 bases at J, leaving 13 bases unmatched. There are 16 residues in the CDR3. The CDR3 sequence: CASSATGNGQANEQFF. Written as DNA, the CDR3 is TGTGCCAGCAGCGCAACCGGGAATGGACAGGCCAATGAGCAGTTCTTC.